A selection of T cell receptor beta chains follows, all from one sample in a study of CD8+ T cells in alopecia areata. Libraries were prepared by immunoSEQ multiplex PCR; TCRdb keeps only in-frame clonotypes and omits some of them. The data contain almost 250,000 clones, roughly two thirds of them seen just once; the ten biggest clones take up around 1.2%. Sequencing used CD4+ T cells sorted from blood, obtained at week 0. The source is a human donor with alopecia areata. CDR3s include the opening cysteine and the closing phenylalanine or tryptophan. Each record gives: D gene, J gene, V gene, clone size, CDR3 protein, CDR3 DNA. The D gene is left open where the match is weak. Only some rows state a clone size, as once, few, many or a class for expanded clones.

>TRBD1|TRBJ2-3|TRBV6-1|NA
CASSVGTARTKDTQYF
TGTGCCAGCAGTGTTGGGACAGCTCGGACCAAAGATACGCAGTATTTT
>TRBD1|TRBJ1-2|TRBV29-1|NA
CSVENRDRTSYTF
TGCAGCGTTGAAAACCGGGACAGAACAAGCTACACCTTC
>NA|TRBJ2-1|TRBV7-9|NA
CASSLDSSYNEQFF
TGTGCCAGCAGCCTGGACAGCTCCTACAATGAGCAGTTCTTC
>NA|TRBJ1-5|TRBV30|NA
CAWSLRDGYNQPQHF
TGTGCCTGGTCCCTACGGGACGGCTACAATCAGCCCCAGCATTTT
>NA|TRBJ2-1|TRBV7-8|NA
CASSHSSRDYNEQFF
TGTGCCAGCAGCCATTCCTCCCGGGACTACAATGAGCAGTTCTTC
>NA|TRBJ2-5|TRBV30|NA
CAWRAGLQETQYF
TGTGCCTGGAGGGCGGGACTGCAAGAGACCCAGTACTTC
>NA|TRBJ2-7|TRBV29-1|few
CSCSGSSYEQYF
TGCAGCTGTAGCGGCAGCTCCTACGAGCAGTACTTC
>NA|TRBJ2-5|TRBV15|NA
CATSRARREETQYF
TGTGCCACCTCAAGGGCTCGGAGAGAGGAGACCCAGTACTTC
>NA|TRBJ2-1|TRBV29-1|NA
CSVSGGAGKNEQFF
TGCAGCGTCTCTGGGGGGGCAGGGAAGAATGAGCAGTTCTTC
>NA|TRBJ2-7|TRBV5-1|NA
CASSTTTSYEQYF
TGCGCCAGCAGCACGACAACCTCCTACGAGCAGTACTTC